The T cell receptor (beta chain) described here comes from a study of beta chain features in type 1 diabetes. General observations from the study: Shorter TCRB CDR3s, moderately but significantly so, were found in Type 1 diabetes patients in all four CD4+ subsets.

This clone was recorded once. What it binds is unknown. This CDR3 has 14 residues. The V gene's germline CDR1 is SGDLS and CDR2 YYNGEE. V shed 3 bases and J shed 3 bases, with 10 bases lying between them. Expressed TCRB transcripts were sequenced after all isolated RNA was converted to cDNA. Using immunoSEQ multiplex PCR, the repertoire was profiled, and TCRdb retains in-frame clones only, with some absent. The data hold about 260,000 clones, with over 65% observed a single time. Input material: naive CD4+ T cells from blood. V usage is TRBV9 and J usage is TRBJ1-5, with D possibly matching TRBD1 (6 bases). This receptor was identified in a man aged 25-45 years in good health. The CDR3 DNA is TGTGCCAGCAGCGGAACAGGGAACAATCAGCCCCAGCATTTT. Protein: CASSGTGNNQPQHF.